Below, 3 T cell receptor beta chains from the same sample are listed, as sequenced in a study of blood T cells in healthy people across ages. With a J-beta primer mix and a sample-barcoded 5' primer, a second PCR ran about 7 to 12 cycles. TCRdb analysed the 5' RACE reads with MiXCR anew, one entry per CDR3 protein. This repertoire shows hundreds of thousands of distinct CDR3 sequences, about 28% found once; its top ten account for less than 20%. Sequenced: blood. The receptors originated from a woman of 80 years or more in good health.

This clonotype has a count of ten or more. The chain joins TRBV7-2 to TRBJ1-6; D uncertain. CDR1 and CDR2 (germline): SGHTA, FQGNSA. This CDR3 spans 13 amino acids. V was shortened by 5 bases and J by 11 bases, with 13 bases between the two germline ends. The DNA of the CDR3 is TGTGCCAGCAGCCCCAGGTGGCAGGCACCCCTCCACTTT. This sequence encodes CASSPRWQAPLHF.

This chain links TRBV30 with TRBJ2-7; possibly TRBD1 for D (5 bases). V gave up 0 bases and J gave up 7 bases, with 13 bases separating them. This CDR3 is 13 amino acids long. Germline CDR1 GTSNPN, CDR2 SVGIG (reference sequence). CDR3 DNA sequence: TGTGCCTGGAGTGTACAGGCCTCGGATGAGCAGTACTTC. Protein sequence: CAWSVQASDEQYF.

Ten or more counts support this clonotype. The junction differs from germline at one of its ends, possibly a read error. The CDR3 DNA is TGTGCTAGCAGCTTAGTACGCACAGATACGCAGTATTTT. The encoded protein is CASSLVRTDTQYF. The V and J genes are TRBV7-7 and TRBJ2-3; D is unclear. The CDR3 has 13 amino acids. Germline CDR1 SSHAT, CDR2 FNYEAQ (reference sequence).